This record covers a single T cell receptor (beta chain). Its specific antigen is unknown. One base away there is no much larger clone; base qualities are not given. At one collaborating source in Seattle, patients were enrolled during active infection and were followed longitudinally through the course of disease. Whole blood was collected in K2EDTA tubes by collaborating institutions according to the institutions' own protocols. For TCRbeta analysis, collaborator samples were shipped as frozen whole blood, as isolated PBMCs, or as DNA extracted from either sample type. The record originates from a study of blood T cell repertoires in COVID-19 (TCRdb year 2020). For the study in its entirety: Samples covering the acute and convalescent phases of COVID-19 were provided by collaborators in the United States, Italy and Spain. The prospective study material was composed of cDNA or gDNA derived from T cells, B-cell-depleted T cells, or PBMCs. The dataset comprised deeply sampled blood TCRbeta repertoires from subjects exposed to, actively infected with, or recovered from COVID-19. The repertoires were released in a freely available public database intended as a resource for research on the immune response to SARS-CoV-2. The samples were drawn from the first 160 participants of the ongoing ImmuneRACE study and from 950 to 1,500 subjects provided by 6 global collaborators. A de-identified subject ID, COVID-19 status, age in years and sex were almost always included in the sample metadata. HLA class I and class II types, where available, came from metadata supplied by the sample provider rather than from assay-based typing.

Broad study findings and their caveats: The quantity of clinical and demographic metadata differed by source and by participant and was supplied without curation.

Germline trimming: 4 bases from V, 6 bases from J; junction bases outside gene matches: 8. CDR1 and CDR2 were assigned from the germline V gene as SGHVS and FQNEAQ. From its cysteine to its phenylalanine, the CDR3 spans 14 amino acids. The kept DNA is CDR3 alone, 42 bases in frame from the first base. The immunoSEQ Assay, a bias-controlled multiplex PCR, was used to amplify TCRbeta CDR3 regions from genomic DNA. The published analysis was carried out like this. The number of nucleated cells in each sample was estimated from the amplification of reference gene primers within the assay. To quantify the absolute abundance of each unique TCRbeta CDR3 rearrangement, sequence reads were collapsed and filtered. For each sample, productive Simpson clonality was calculated by taking the square root of Simpson's diversity index across productive rearrangements. The clones in this table, taken by TCRdb from immuneACCESS, are in-frame only. Not every clone is retained; where verified, under half of the shortfall comes from an unresolved V gene, and the cause of the rest is unknown. V and J calls and clone size are copied from that table; D and trimming were computed from the DNA. A total of some 250,000 clones appear in this sample, 86% of them only once. The ten largest make up about 12% of the sample.

This clonotype was obtained from a woman in her thirties with COVID-19, enrolled during active disease. Sequencing used peripheral blood. The chain links TRBV7-8 with TRBJ2-7, with 8 bases aligning to TRBD1. The nucleotide sequence is TGTGCCAGCAGCTATTCCGGGACAGGTGGCGAGCAGTACTTC. This is translated as CASSYSGTGGEQYF.